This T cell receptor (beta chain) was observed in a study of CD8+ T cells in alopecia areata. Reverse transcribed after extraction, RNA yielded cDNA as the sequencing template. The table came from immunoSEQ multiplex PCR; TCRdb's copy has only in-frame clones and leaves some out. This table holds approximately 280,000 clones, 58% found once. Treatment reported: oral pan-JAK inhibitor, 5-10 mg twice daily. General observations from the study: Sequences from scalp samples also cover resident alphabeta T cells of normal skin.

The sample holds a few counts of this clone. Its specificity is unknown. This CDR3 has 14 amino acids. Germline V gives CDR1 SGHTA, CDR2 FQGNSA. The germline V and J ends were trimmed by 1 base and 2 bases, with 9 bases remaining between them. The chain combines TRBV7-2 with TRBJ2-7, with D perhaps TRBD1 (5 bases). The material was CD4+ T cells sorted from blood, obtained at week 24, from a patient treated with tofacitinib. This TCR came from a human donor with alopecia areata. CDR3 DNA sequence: TGTGCCAGCAGCTTAGGCGGCAGGGCCTACGAGCAGTACTTC. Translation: CASSLGGRAYEQYF.